This is a list of T cell receptor beta chains from one sample in a study of Ad26.COV2.S vaccination and SARS-CoV-2 variants. Assay used: immunoSEQ multiplex PCR; TCRdb lists only in-frame clones, some missing. Found here are roughly 400,000 clones, 90% of them singletons; the top ten hold approximately 4.3%. The sequencing used peripheral blood, collected in a trial of Ad26.COV2.S vaccine versus placebo. These receptor sequences come from a person aged 18-65 years who received the Ad26.COV2.S COVID-19 vaccine or a placebo. CDR3s include the opening cysteine and the closing phenylalanine or tryptophan. A D gene is named only where the DNA matches it firmly. Where a row states a size, it is once, few, many or the class of an expanded clone; other rows omit it.

d_call	clone_size	v_call	j_call	cdr3_nt	cdr3_aa
NA	NA	TRBV28	TRBJ1-1	TGTGCCAGCAGTTACTCAGGGACGGGCACTGAAGCTTTCTTT	CASSYSGTGTEAFF
TRBD1	NA	TRBV10-3	TRBJ1-3	TGTGCCATCAGGGGACAGGCTGGAAACACCATATATTTT	CAIRGQAGNTIYF
NA	NA	TRBV30	TRBJ2-7	TGTGCCTGGAGTGTAAAAGGAGGGTACGAGCAGTACTTC	CAWSVKGGYEQYF
TRBD1	NA	TRBV10-3	TRBJ2-1	TGTGCCATCAGTGAAGCAGGGGGCACGTACAATGAGCAGTTCTTC	CAISEAGGTYNEQFF
NA	NA	TRBV27	TRBJ2-1	TGTGCCACCCGATTGAGCCACAATGAGCAGTTCTTC	CATRLSHNEQFF
NA	NA	TRBV24-1	TRBJ2-5	TGTGCCACCAGTGATTACTCCAACCCGAGGGAGACCCAGTACTTC	CATSDYSNPRETQYF
NA	NA	TRBV27	TRBJ1-2	TGTGCCAGCAGCCGGGGGGGCTTCTATGGCTACACCTTC	CASSRGGFYGYTF
TRBD2	NA	TRBV7-9	TRBJ2-1	TGTGCCAGCAGCTTTGCGCTAGCGGGAGGGGCCTACAATGAGCAGTTCTTC	CASSFALAGGAYNEQFF
TRBD1	NA	TRBV5-4	TRBJ2-7	TGTGCCAGCAGCTGGGGACAGTCCTACGAGCAGTACTTC	CASSWGQSYEQYF
NA	few	TRBV7-9	TRBJ2-1	TGTGCCAGCAGCTTTCATGGAGAGCACAATGAGCAGTTCTTC	CASSFHGEHNEQFF
TRBD1	NA	TRBV6-2/TRBV6-3	TRBJ1-1	TGTGCCAGCAGTTACCTCCGGGACAGGGGTGCTGAAGCTTTCTTT	CASSYLRDRGAEAFF
NA	NA	TRBV6-6	TRBJ1-5	TGTGCCAGCACGGGGGAAAATCAGCCCCAGCATTTT	CASTGENQPQHF
TRBD2	NA	TRBV6-2/TRBV6-3	TRBJ2-3	TGTGCCAGCAGTACTAGCGGGAGAGACACAGATACGCAGTATTTT	CASSTSGRDTDTQYF
TRBD1	NA	TRBV27	TRBJ2-2	TGTGCCAGCAGAAAGGGGGCGGTCGGGGAGCTGTTTTTT	CASRKGAVGELFF
NA	NA	TRBV3-1/TRBV3-2	TRBJ2-3	TGTGCCAGCAGCTTCACAGATACGCAGTATTTT	CASSFTDTQYF
NA	NA	TRBV9	TRBJ1-2	TGTGCCAGCAGCGTAGATGGGATTGGCTATGGCTACACCTTC	CASSVDGIGYGYTF
NA	few	TRBV18	TRBJ2-5	TGTGCCAGCTCCAGAACAGGTTTTGGGGAGACCCAGTACTTC	CASSRTGFGETQYF
NA	NA	TRBV28	TRBJ1-5	TGTGCCAGCAGTTTAACAAGGGCGGGGAGCAATCAGCCCCAGCATTTT	CASSLTRAGSNQPQHF
NA	NA	TRBV7-2	TRBJ2-7	TGTGCCAGCAGCTCGACAGAAAAACCCTACGAGCAGTACTTC	CASSSTEKPYEQYF
NA	NA	TRBV5-5	TRBJ1-4	TGTGCCAGCAGCTTGGCAGGAGCCGTGGCTAATGAAAAACTGTTTTTT	CASSLAGAVANEKLFF
NA	NA	TRBV5-4	TRBJ1-1	TGTGCCAGCAGCTTGGCCGGTCAGTTTAACACTGAAGCTTTCTTT	CASSLAGQFNTEAFF
NA	NA	TRBV12-3/TRBV12-4	TRBJ2-7	TGTGCCAGCAGTTTAGCGGGAGCATCCGAGCAGTACTTC	CASSLAGASEQYF